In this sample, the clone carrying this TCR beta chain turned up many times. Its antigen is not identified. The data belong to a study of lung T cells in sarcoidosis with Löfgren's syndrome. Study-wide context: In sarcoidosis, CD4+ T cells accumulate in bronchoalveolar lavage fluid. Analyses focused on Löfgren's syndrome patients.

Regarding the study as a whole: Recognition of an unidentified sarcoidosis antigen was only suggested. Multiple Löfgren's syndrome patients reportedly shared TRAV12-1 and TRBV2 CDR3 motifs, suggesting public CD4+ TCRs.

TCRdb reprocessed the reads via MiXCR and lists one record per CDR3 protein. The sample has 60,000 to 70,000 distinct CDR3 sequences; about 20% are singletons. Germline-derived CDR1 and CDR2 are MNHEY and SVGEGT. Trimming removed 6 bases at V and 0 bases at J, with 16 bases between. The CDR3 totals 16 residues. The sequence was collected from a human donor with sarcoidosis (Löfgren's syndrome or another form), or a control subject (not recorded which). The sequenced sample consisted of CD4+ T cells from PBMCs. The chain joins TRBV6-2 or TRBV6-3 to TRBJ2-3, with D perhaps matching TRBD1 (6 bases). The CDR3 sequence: CASRSLQGASTDTQYF. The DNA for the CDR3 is TGTGCCAGCAGATCACTACAGGGCGCTAGCACAGATACGCAGTATTTT.